A selection of T cell receptor beta chains follows, all from one sample in a study of patients and donors after allogeneic stem cell transplantation. TCRdb called the RT-PCR reads again in MiXCR, with one record for every CDR3 protein. The sample contains about 960,000 distinct CDR3 sequences, roughly 18% of which appear only once. What was sequenced was blood, either unsorted or a sorted T cell fraction (not recorded which). The receptors here all came from a human donor who was either an allogeneic HSCT recipient or a stem cell or donor lymphocyte infusion donor (not recorded which). It is not recorded whose cells these are; they may come from a transplant donor. CDR3s include the opening cysteine and the closing phenylalanine or tryptophan. D genes are given only for firm matches. A clone size is listed for some rows: how often the clone was seen (once, few, many), or a class if it is expanded.

D: -; size: -; length: 15; J: TRBJ1-5; V: TRBV5-4; CDR3: CASSDGRQQPQPQHF; DNA: TGTGCCAGCAGCGATGGGAGGCAGCAGCCTCAGCCCCAGCATTTT
D: -; size: few; length: 14; J: TRBJ1-1; V: TRBV5-1; CDR3: CASSLPGSGTEAFF; DNA: TGCGCCAGCAGCTTGCCAGGGTCGGGCACTGAAGCTTTCTTT
D: TRBD2; size: -; length: 17; J: TRBJ2-1; V: TRBV6-2/TRBV6-3; CDR3: CASSADGTSGGINEQFF; DNA: TGTGCCAGCAGTGCCGACGGGACTAGCGGGGGGATCAATGAGCAGTTCTTC
D: -; size: -; length: 17; J: TRBJ1-6; V: TRBV7-2; CDR3: CASSLAPAGSYNSPLHF; DNA: TGTGCCAGCAGCTTAGCGCCCGCAGGGTCCTATAATTCACCCCTCCACTTT
D: -; size: -; length: 16; J: TRBJ2-7; V: TRBV24-1; CDR3: CATYAENPTAVYEQYF; DNA: TGTGCCACCTATGCAGAGAACCCTACAGCTGTCTACGAGCAGTACTTC
D: TRBD1; size: few; length: 17; J: TRBJ2-1; V: TRBV6-1; CDR3: CASSEAPTGRSYNEQFF; DNA: TGTGCCAGCAGTGAAGCACCGACAGGGCGCTCCTACAATGAGCAGTTCTTC
D: -; size: few; length: 14; J: TRBJ2-2; V: TRBV10-3; CDR3: CAITPDRNTGELFF; DNA: TGTGCCATCACCCCCGACAGGAACACCGGGGAGCTGTTTTTT
D: -; size: few; length: 14; J: TRBJ1-1; V: TRBV5-1; CDR3: CASSFRVGSTEAFF; DNA: TGCGCCAGCAGCTTCAGGGTGGGGAGCACTGAAGCTTTCTTT
D: -; size: few; length: 13; J: TRBJ2-1; V: TRBV9; CDR3: CASSVANRNEQFF; DNA: TGTGCCAGCAGCGTAGCTAATAGGAATGAGCAGTTCTTC
D: -; size: many; length: 14; J: TRBJ1-4; V: TRBV6-1; CDR3: CASSKGHDNEKLFF; DNA: TGTGCCAGCAGCAAAGGACACGATAATGAAAAACTGTTTTTT
D: TRBD2; size: -; length: 17; J: TRBJ2-1; V: TRBV20-1; CDR3: CSARGLAVTSSYNEQFF; DNA: TGCAGTGCTAGGGGACTAGCGGTTACCTCCTCCTACAATGAGCAGTTCTTC
D: TRBD2; size: few; length: 15; J: TRBJ2-3; V: TRBV20-1; CDR3: CSARDGREGTDTQYF; DNA: TGCAGTGCTAGAGATGGGCGGGAGGGCACAGATACGCAGTATTTT
D: -; size: few; length: 13; J: TRBJ2-6; V: TRBV5-1; CDR3: CASSSTGANVLTF; DNA: TGCGCCAGCAGCTCAACTGGGGCCAACGTCCTGACTTTC
D: -; size: -; length: 14; J: TRBJ1-1; V: TRBV20-1; CDR3: CSARVFLRNTEAFF; DNA: TGCAGTGCTAGGGTCTTCTTGAGGAACACTGAAGCTTTCTTT
D: -; size: many; length: 14; J: TRBJ2-3; V: TRBV12-3/TRBV12-4; CDR3: CASSLGGFTDTQYF; DNA: TGTGCCAGCAGTTTAGGGGGGTTCACAGATACGCAGTATTTT
D: TRBD2; size: many; length: 14; J: TRBJ2-1; V: TRBV9; CDR3: CASSARLAGGEQFF; DNA: TGTGCCAGCAGCGCAAGACTAGCGGGAGGGGAGCAGTTCTTC
D: -; size: -; length: 14; J: TRBJ2-1; V: TRBV19; CDR3: CASSIRTNYNEQFF; DNA: TGTGCCAGTAGTATACGGACGAATTACAATGAGCAGTTCTTC
D: TRBD2; size: -; length: 17; J: TRBJ2-1; V: TRBV7-9; CDR3: CASTRLAGQNSYNEQFF; DNA: TGTGCCAGCACCCGGCTAGCGGGGCAGAACTCCTACAATGAGCAGTTCTTC
D: TRBD1; size: -; length: 12; J: TRBJ1-1; V: TRBV20-1; CDR3: CSATRQGTEAFF; DNA: TGCAGTGCCACCCGACAGGGAACTGAAGCTTTCTTT
D: -; size: -; length: 15; J: TRBJ1-5; V: TRBV20-1; CDR3: CSAREQGGYNQPQHF; DNA: TGCAGTGCTAGGGAACAAGGCGGTTACAATCAGCCCCAGCATTTT
D: TRBD1; size: -; length: 16; J: TRBJ1-1; V: TRBV9; CDR3: CASRDPRTGTNTEAFF; DNA: TGTGCCAGCAGAGATCCTCGGACAGGCACGAACACTGAAGCTTTCTTT
D: -; size: few; length: 13; J: TRBJ1-1; V: TRBV20-1; CDR3: CSAPDGQNTEAFF; DNA: TGCAGTGCACCGGACGGGCAAAACACTGAAGCTTTCTTT
D: -; size: few; length: 14; J: TRBJ1-6; V: TRBV2; CDR3: CAGGVAAYNSPLHF; DNA: TGTGCCGGAGGGGTGGCGGCCTATAATTCACCCCTCCACTTT
D: -; size: once; length: 14; J: TRBJ2-7; V: TRBV6-2/TRBV6-3; CDR3: CASSIDNQEDEQYF; DNA: TGTGCCAGCAGTATCGACAACCAGGAGGACGAGCAGTACTTC
D: TRBD2; size: many; length: 15; J: TRBJ2-1; V: TRBV24-1; CDR3: CATSLTGRVYNEQFF; DNA: TGTGCCACCAGTCTCACCGGGAGGGTCTACAATGAGCAGTTCTTC
D: TRBD2; size: few; length: 14; J: TRBJ2-1; V: TRBV25-1; CDR3: CASTLAGGHNEQFF; DNA: TGTGCCAGCACTCTAGCGGGAGGCCACAATGAGCAGTTCTTC
D: -; size: -; length: 12; J: TRBJ2-7; V: TRBV4-2; CDR3: CASRGTPDEQYF; DNA: TGTGCCAGCAGAGGAACCCCGGACGAGCAGTACTTC
D: -; size: -; length: 13; J: TRBJ1-2; V: TRBV12-3/TRBV12-4; CDR3: CASATGPNYGYTF; DNA: TGTGCCAGCGCGACAGGCCCTAACTATGGCTACACCTTC
D: -; size: -; length: 14; J: TRBJ2-7; V: TRBV7-2; CDR3: CASSIRRGSAEQYF; DNA: TGTGCCAGCAGCATAAGGCGTGGTTCGGCCGAGCAGTACTTC
D: -; size: -; length: 15; J: TRBJ2-2; V: TRBV3-1; CDR3: CASSQVNRVTGELFF; DNA: TGTGCCAGCAGCCAGGTTAACAGGGTTACCGGGGAGCTGTTTTTT
D: -; size: -; length: 14; J: TRBJ1-2; V: TRBV10-3; CDR3: CAILAMGSVYGYTF; DNA: TGTGCCATACTTGCGATGGGCAGCGTCTATGGCTACACCTTC
D: -; size: few; length: 14; J: TRBJ2-7; V: TRBV15; CDR3: CATSPGRQINEQYF; DNA: TGTGCCACCAGCCCGGGACGTCAAATTAACGAGCAGTACTTC
D: TRBD1; size: -; length: 14; J: TRBJ2-7; V: TRBV18; CDR3: CASSPDRVVYEQYF; DNA: TGTGCCAGCTCACCGGACAGGGTAGTCTACGAGCAGTACTTC
D: TRBD1; size: many; length: 15; J: TRBJ2-1; V: TRBV29-1; CDR3: CSVVGRDRGQNEQFF; DNA: TGCAGCGTTGTAGGCCGGGACAGGGGGCAAAATGAGCAGTTCTTC
D: -; size: few; length: 15; J: TRBJ2-1; V: TRBV19; CDR3: CASSGVALNYNEQFF; DNA: TGTGCCAGTAGTGGGGTAGCCCTGAACTACAATGAGCAGTTCTTC
D: TRBD1; size: many; length: 16; J: TRBJ2-2; V: TRBV12-3/TRBV12-4; CDR3: CASSSPPGTATGELFF; DNA: TGTGCCAGCAGTTCCCCCCCCGGGACAGCAACCGGGGAGCTGTTTTTT
D: TRBD1; size: few; length: 15; J: TRBJ2-2; V: TRBV20-1; CDR3: CSASRTGAGAGELFF; DNA: TGCAGTGCCTCCCGGACAGGGGCAGGGGCCGGGGAGCTGTTTTTT
D: -; size: few; length: 15; J: TRBJ2-1; V: TRBV5-6; CDR3: CASSFWGTQTNEQFF; DNA: TGTGCCAGCAGCTTTTGGGGGACCCAAACAAATGAGCAGTTCTTC
D: -; size: -; length: 16; J: TRBJ2-1; V: TRBV27; CDR3: CASSFLPLDTYNEQFF; DNA: TGTGCCAGCAGTTTCCTACCTCTAGACACCTACAATGAGCAGTTCTTC
D: TRBD1; size: -; length: 13; J: TRBJ2-7; V: TRBV24-1; CDR3: CATSTQGAGEQYF; DNA: TGTGCCACCAGTACGCAGGGGGCGGGTGAGCAGTACTTC
D: -; size: -; length: 18; J: TRBJ2-6; V: TRBV7-8; CDR3: CASSLIGGTGSGANVLTF; DNA: TGTGCCAGCAGCTTAATCGGGGGCACGGGGTCTGGGGCCAACGTCCTGACTTTC
D: -; size: few; length: 15; J: TRBJ2-2; V: TRBV4-3; CDR3: CASSQAQGRAGELFF; DNA: TGCGCCAGCAGCCAAGCACAGGGGAGGGCCGGGGAGCTGTTTTTT
D: -; size: -; length: 12; J: TRBJ1-2; V: TRBV10-2; CDR3: CASTADNYGYTF; DNA: TGCGCCAGCACGGCTGATAACTATGGCTACACCTTC
D: TRBD2; size: few; length: 15; J: TRBJ2-2; V: TRBV3-1; CDR3: CASSPGLAETGELFF; DNA: TGTGCCAGCAGCCCCGGACTAGCGGAGACCGGGGAGCTGTTTTTT
D: TRBD2; size: -; length: 18; J: TRBJ2-2; V: TRBV5-1; CDR3: CASSLRRAAGANTGELFF; DNA: TGCGCCAGCAGCCTAAGGCGCGCAGCGGGGGCTAACACCGGGGAGCTGTTTTTT
D: -; size: -; length: 14; J: TRBJ1-1; V: TRBV14; CDR3: CASSQERENTEAFF; DNA: TGTGCCAGCAGCCAAGAACGGGAGAACACTGAAGCTTTCTTT